This T cell receptor beta chain was captured in a study of graft-versus-host responses after intestinal transplantation. Study context: All recipients were transplanted with multivisceral, liver-intestinal, or isolated intestinal grafts.

Profiled with immunoSEQ multiplex PCR; TCRdb holds only in-frame clones, not every one. The table lists 20,000 to 25,000 clones, 50% to 70% of them singletons. This CDR3 spans 15 amino acids. Unmatched junction bases numbered 5, after V lost 5 bases and J lost 4 bases. Germline CDR1 reads MDHEN; CDR2 reads SYDVKM. J is TRBJ2-5 and V is TRBV28, with TRBD2 identical over 12 bases. This clonotype was sampled from a human patient who received an intestinal transplant. The source was alloreactive CD4+ T cells from a mixed lymphocyte reaction culture, collected before intestinal transplant. Stated subset: CFSE-low proliferating T cells sorted from approximately six-day pre-transplant mixed lymphocyte reaction (GvH or HvG direction). The CDR3 is CASSRPGLAGETQYF. The CDR3 DNA follows: TGTGCCAGCAGTCGCCCGGGACTAGCGGGAGAGACCCAGTACTTC.